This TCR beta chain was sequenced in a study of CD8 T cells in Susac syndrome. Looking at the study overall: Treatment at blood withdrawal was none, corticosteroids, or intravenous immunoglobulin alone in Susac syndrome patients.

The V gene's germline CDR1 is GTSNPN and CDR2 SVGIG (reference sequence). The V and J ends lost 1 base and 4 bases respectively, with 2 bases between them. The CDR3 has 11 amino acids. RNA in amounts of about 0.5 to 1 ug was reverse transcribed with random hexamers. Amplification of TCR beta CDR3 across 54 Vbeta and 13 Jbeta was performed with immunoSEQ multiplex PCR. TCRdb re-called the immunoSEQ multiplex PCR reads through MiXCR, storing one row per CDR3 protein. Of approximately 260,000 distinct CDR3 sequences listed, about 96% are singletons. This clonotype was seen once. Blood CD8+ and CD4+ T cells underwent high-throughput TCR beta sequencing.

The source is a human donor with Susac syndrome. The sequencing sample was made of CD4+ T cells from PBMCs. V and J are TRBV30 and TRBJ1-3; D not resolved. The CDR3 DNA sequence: TGTGCCTGGAGTGGGGGAAACACCATATATTTT. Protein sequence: CAWSGGNTIYF.